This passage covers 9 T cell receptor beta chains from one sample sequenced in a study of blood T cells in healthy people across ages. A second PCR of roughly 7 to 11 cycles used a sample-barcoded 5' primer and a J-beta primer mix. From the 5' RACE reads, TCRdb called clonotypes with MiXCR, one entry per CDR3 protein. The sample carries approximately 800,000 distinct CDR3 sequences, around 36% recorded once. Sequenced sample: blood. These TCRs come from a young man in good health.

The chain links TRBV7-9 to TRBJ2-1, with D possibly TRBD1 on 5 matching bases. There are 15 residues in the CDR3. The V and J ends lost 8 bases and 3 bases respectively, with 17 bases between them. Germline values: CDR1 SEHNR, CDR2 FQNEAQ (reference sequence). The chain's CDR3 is CASGSRTGFYNEQFF. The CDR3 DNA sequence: TGTGCCAGCGGATCACGAACAGGATTCTACAATGAGCAGTTCTTC.

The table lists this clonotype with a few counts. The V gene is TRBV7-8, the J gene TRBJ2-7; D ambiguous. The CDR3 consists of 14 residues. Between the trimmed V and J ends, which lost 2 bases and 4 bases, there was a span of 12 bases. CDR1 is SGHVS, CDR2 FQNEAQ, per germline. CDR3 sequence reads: CASSLKFGEYEQYF. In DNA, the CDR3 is TGTGCCAGCAGCTTAAAGTTCGGAGAGTACGAGCAGTACTTC. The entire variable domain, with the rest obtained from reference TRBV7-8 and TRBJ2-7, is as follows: GAGVSQSPRYKVAKRGQDVALRCDPISGHVSLFWYQQALGQGPEFLTYFQNEAQLDKSGLPSDRFFAERPEGSVSTLKIQRTQQEDSAVYLCASSLKFGEYEQYFGPGTRLTVT.

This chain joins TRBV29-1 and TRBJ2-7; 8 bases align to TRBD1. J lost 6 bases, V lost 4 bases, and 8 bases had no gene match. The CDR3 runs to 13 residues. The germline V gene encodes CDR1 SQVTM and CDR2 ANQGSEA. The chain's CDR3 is CSVAPEQGGEQYF. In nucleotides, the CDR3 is TGCAGCGTTGCGCCAGAACAGGGGGGCGAGCAGTACTTC.

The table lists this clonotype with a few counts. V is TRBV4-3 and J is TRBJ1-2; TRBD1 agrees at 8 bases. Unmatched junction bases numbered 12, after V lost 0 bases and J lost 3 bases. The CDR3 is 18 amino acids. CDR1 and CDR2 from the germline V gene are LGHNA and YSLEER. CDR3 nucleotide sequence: TGCGCCAGCAGCCAAGACCCATCCGGACAGGGTCCTTACTATGGCTACACCTTC. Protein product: CASSQDPSGQGPYYGYTF.

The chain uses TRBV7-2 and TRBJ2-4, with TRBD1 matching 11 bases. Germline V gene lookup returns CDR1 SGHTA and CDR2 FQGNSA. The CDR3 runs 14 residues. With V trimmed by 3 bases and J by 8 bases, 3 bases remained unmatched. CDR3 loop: CASSLDRGPDIQYF. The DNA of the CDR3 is TGTGCCAGCAGCTTGGACAGGGGGCCGGACATTCAGTACTTC.

The CDR3 DNA follows: TGTGCCAGCAGCCCGAGACTAGCGGGGGTAAGTCCGACAACCAAGTACTTC. It yields the protein CASSPRLAGVSPTTKYF. The chain uses TRBV3-1 and TRBJ2-5, with 12 bases matching TRBD2. The germline V gene has CDR1 LGHDT and CDR2 YNNKEL (reference sequence). V gave up 4 bases and J gave up 12 bases; unmatched junction bases: 18. This CDR3 contains 17 residues.

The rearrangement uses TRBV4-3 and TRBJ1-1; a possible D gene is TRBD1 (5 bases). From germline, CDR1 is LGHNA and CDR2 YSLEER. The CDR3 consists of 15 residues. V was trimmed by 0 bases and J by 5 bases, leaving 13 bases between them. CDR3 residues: CASSQDRGGRTEAFF. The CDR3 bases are TGCGCCAGCAGCCAAGATCGTGGGGGGAGGACTGAAGCTTTCTTT.

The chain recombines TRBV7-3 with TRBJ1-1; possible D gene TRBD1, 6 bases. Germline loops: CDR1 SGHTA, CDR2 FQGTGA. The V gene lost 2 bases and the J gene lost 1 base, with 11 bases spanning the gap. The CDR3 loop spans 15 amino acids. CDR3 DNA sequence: TGTGCCAGCAGCTTAGCGGGACATGCGAACACTGAAGCTTTCTTT. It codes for CASSLAGHANTEAFF.

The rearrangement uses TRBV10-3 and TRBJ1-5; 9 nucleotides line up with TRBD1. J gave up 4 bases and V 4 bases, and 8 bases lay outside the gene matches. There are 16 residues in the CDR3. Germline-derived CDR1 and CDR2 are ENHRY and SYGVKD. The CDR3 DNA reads TGTGCCATCAGTGGAGGGGACAGGGTTTTGAATCAGCCCCAGCATTTT. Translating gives CAISGGDRVLNQPQHF.